A single sample gave rise to the 10 T cell receptor beta chains below, sequenced in a study of T cell repertoires in cytomegalovirus infection. TCRdb reanalysed the reads using MiXCR and keeps one entry per CDR3 protein. The table includes around 440,000 distinct CDR3 sequences, approximately 10% detected once. Sequenced sample: PBMCs. The receptors were gathered from a human donor in good health (CMV status not recorded). Some clones in this sample may be carry-over from other donors' samples.

The chain has TRBV12-3 or TRBV12-4 and TRBJ1-1; 9 nucleotides match TRBD1. V shed 7 bases and J 5 bases; nucleotides not matched to a gene: 8. There are 14 residues in the CDR3. CDR3 region: CASTYGQGRTEAFF. CDR3 coding DNA: TGTGCCAGCACGTACGGACAGGGGCGAACTGAAGCTTTCTTT.

This clonotype appeared many times. The rearrangement joins TRBV27 to TRBJ2-1; 8 positions agree with TRBD2. The V gene end was trimmed by 3 bases and the J gene end by 7 bases; junction bases not matched to a gene: 20. Germline values: CDR1 MNHEY, CDR2 SMNVEV (reference sequence). The CDR3 has 19 amino acids. CDR3 sequence reads: CASSLFAKSPGTRGNEQFF. Here the CDR3 DNA reads TGTGCCAGCAGTTTGTTTGCCAAAAGCCCCGGGACTAGAGGAAATGAGCAGTTCTTC.

This clonotype was found a few times. The V and J genes are TRBV19 and TRBJ2-1; the match to TRBD2 covers 7 bases. The CDR3 covers 15 residues. The V gene end was trimmed by 3 bases and the J gene end by 0 bases; junction bases not matched to a gene: 2. Germline assignment: CDR1 LNHDA and CDR2 SQIVND (reference sequence). CDR3 sequence (DNA): TGTGCCAGTAGTATCCAGCGGGACTCCTACAATGAGCAGTTCTTC. It codes for CASSIQRDSYNEQFF.

This sequence joins TRBV5-1 and TRBJ2-6, with TRBD1 matching over 7 bases. V lost 5 bases to trimming and J lost 0 bases; unmatched junction nucleotides: 5. CDR1 SGHRS and CDR2 YFSETQ come from the germline V gene. The CDR3 length is 16 residues. CDR3 nucleotide sequence: TGCGCCAGCAGTATTTCAGGGGGCTCTGGGGCCAACGTCCTGACTTTC. It codes for CASSISGGSGANVLTF.

V usage is TRBV10-3 and J usage is TRBJ2-7; 10 positions agree with TRBD1. V trimming: 4 bases; J trimming: 5 bases; junction bases outside the gene matches: 5. Germline V gives CDR1 ENHRY, CDR2 SYGVKD. The CDR3 sequence is 14 residues long. The CDR3 DNA sequence: TGTGCCATCAGTGTTGGGACAGGGGTAAACGAGCAGTACTTC. As protein: CAISVGTGVNEQYF.

In its sample, this clonotype was seen many times. V usage is TRBV10-3 and J usage is TRBJ1-4; D remains unclear. The CDR3 totals 14 residues. From germline, CDR1 is ENHRY and CDR2 SYGVKD. Trimming cost V 3 bases and J 0 bases, with 5 bases left between them. The chain's CDR3 is CAISDGTTNEKLFF. Here the CDR3 DNA reads TGTGCCATCAGTGACGGAACAACTAATGAAAAACTGTTTTTT.

This clonotype has more than one count but fewer than ten. V and J are TRBV29-1 and TRBJ1-2; D gene uncertain. The CDR3 loop spans 14 amino acids. The germline V and J ends were trimmed by 0 bases and 3 bases, with 11 bases remaining between them. Germline V gene lookup returns CDR1 SQVTM and CDR2 ANQGSEA. CDR3 amino acids: CSVEDQVAYYGYTF. The CDR3 bases are TGCAGCGTTGAAGATCAAGTAGCCTACTATGGCTACACCTTC.

This clonotype occurred a few times. The chain couples TRBV2 to TRBJ1-1, with D maybe TRBD1 (6 bases). CDR1 and CDR2 (germline): SNHLY, FYNNEI. The CDR3 is 12 residues long. The V gene lost 5 bases and the J gene lost 7 bases, with 11 bases spanning the gap. The DNA for the CDR3 is TGTGCCAGCAGTCGCGGACAGTTTGAAGCTTTCTTT. Translated: CASSRGQFEAFF.

This clonotype was observed at least ten times. The chain employs TRBV25-1 and TRBJ2-7, with D unresolved. The germline V gene encodes CDR1 MGHDK and CDR2 SYGVNS. The CDR3 spans 17 residues. V lost 2 bases, J lost 3 bases, and 20 bases lay in between. This CDR3 reads CASSEARDLGWGYEQYF. The CDR3 DNA sequence: TGTGCCAGCAGTGAAGCGCGAGACCTCGGCTGGGGCTACGAGCAGTACTTC.

The chain joins TRBV6-6 to TRBJ2-1; TRBD1 might be the D (6 bases). The CDR3 spans 15 residues. Trimming left V 5 bases short and J 10 bases short, with 21 bases between. Germline V gives CDR1 MNHNY, CDR2 SVGAGI (reference sequence). The CDR3 nucleotides read TGTGCCAGCAGTGACCCCAGCGCCGGCAGGGGAGAGCAGTTCTTC. The encoded protein is CASSDPSAGRGEQFF.